This is a list of T cell receptor beta chains from one sample in a study of blood T cell repertoires in COVID-19. Profiling relied on immunoSEQ multiplex PCR, and the TCRdb table lists in-frame clones only, not all of them. The table has approximately 270,000 clones, approximately 83% seen once. The source material was PBMCs or T cells enriched from blood (not recorded which). The receptors originated from a woman in her 50s who had recovered from COVID-19. Each CDR3 is given with its conserved first and last residue. A D gene is named only where the DNA matches it firmly. Clone size is given for some rows only: seen once, a few or many times, or a class if the clone is expanded.

TRBJ1-3 | - | - | 15 | TRBV18 | TGTGCCAGCTCACCACCTAATCTCTCTGGAAACACCATATATTTT | CASSPPNLSGNTIYF
TRBJ2-2 | - | few | 15 | TRBV4-1 | TGCGCCAGCAGCCAGGAGACTAGTGCGTCAGGGGAGCTGTTTTTT | CASSQETSASGELFF
TRBJ2-5 | - | - | 14 | TRBV27 | TGTGCCAGCAGTACTAACGCGGGCGGCGGGGCCCAGTACTTC | CASSTNAGGGAQYF
TRBJ2-7 | TRBD2 | - | 15 | TRBV6-5 | TGTGCCAGCAGGGGGACTAGCGGGAGGTTTTACGAGCAGTACTTC | CASRGTSGRFYEQYF
TRBJ2-1 | - | - | 14 | TRBV29-1 | TGCAGCGCAAGGTCCAGGACATCATACAATGAGCAGTTCTTC | CSARSRTSYNEQFF
TRBJ1-2 | - | - | 15 | TRBV28 | TGTGCCAGCAGTTCGGGACAACCCTCAGGCTATGGCTACACCTTC | CASSSGQPSGYGYTF
TRBJ1-6 | TRBD1 | once | 13 | TRBV10-1 | TGCGCCAGCAATAGGGACAGAAACTCACCCCTCCACTTT | CASNRDRNSPLHF
TRBJ1-6 | - | - | 13 | TRBV5-5 | TGTGCCAGCAGCTTGGCGGCGGAATCACCCCTCCACTTT | CASSLAAESPLHF
TRBJ2-7 | - | - | 18 | TRBV7-2 | TGTGCCAGCAGCCGCCCGGCCGGAGGAGGAGGTGGATCCTACGAGCAGTACTTC | CASSRPAGGGGGSYEQYF
TRBJ2-1 | TRBD2 | - | 16 | TRBV27 | TGTGCCAGCAGTTTTTTTTATAGCGGGAGACACAATGAGCAGTTCTTC | CASSFFYSGRHNEQFF
TRBJ2-7 | TRBD1 | - | 12 | TRBV28 | TGTGCCAGCAGTCCACAGGGGTTCGAGCAGTACTTC | CASSPQGFEQYF
TRBJ2-3 | TRBD1 | - | 16 | TRBV10-3 | TGTGCCATCAGTGAATCCCGGGACAGGGTGGCAGATACGCAGTATTTT | CAISESRDRVADTQYF
TRBJ1-5 | - | - | 15 | TRBV21-1 | TGTGCCAGAAAAGTGAAGAGTTATAGCAATCAGCCCCAGCATTTT | CARKVKSYSNQPQHF
TRBJ1-1 | - | - | 13 | TRBV27 | TGTGCCAGCAGTTTATCCTCTCTTGCTGAAGCTTTCTTT | CASSLSSLAEAFF
TRBJ1-6 | TRBD1 | - | 16 | TRBV4-2 | TGTGCCAGCAGCCAGGATACCGGGACAGGAGGTTCACCCCTCCACTTT | CASSQDTGTGGSPLHF
TRBJ2-7 | TRBD2 | - | 15 | TRBV5-4 | TGTGCCAGCAGCTTACCTAGCGGGAGGCTGTACGAGCAGTACTTC | CASSLPSGRLYEQYF
TRBJ2-3 | TRBD2 | - | 15 | TRBV28 | TGTGCCAGCAGGCCTAGCGGGAGCGTCGCAGATACGCAGTATTTT | CASRPSGSVADTQYF
TRBJ1-6 | TRBD1 | - | 13 | TRBV19 | TGTGCCAGTAAGGGGACAGGTGTTTCACCCCTCCACTTT | CASKGTGVSPLHF
TRBJ1-5 | - | few | 14 | TRBV19 | TGTGCCAGTAGTATCCGGGACACCAATCAGCCCCAGCATTTT | CASSIRDTNQPQHF
TRBJ2-5 | TRBD1 | - | 18 | TRBV5-1 | TGCGCCAGCAGCTTAGGCTCCGGGACAGGGTCTTTTTGGGAGACCCAGTACTTC | CASSLGSGTGSFWETQYF
TRBJ2-5 | - | few | 15 | TRBV27 | TGTGCCAGCAGCCGGGGGGCGGAGCCACGCGAGACCCAGTACTTC | CASSRGAEPRETQYF
TRBJ2-1 | - | - | 13 | TRBV5-1 | TGCGCCAGCAGCTTACCGGCCTACAATGAGCAGTTCTTC | CASSLPAYNEQFF
TRBJ1-1 | - | - | 13 | TRBV27 | TGTGCCAGCAGTTTATGGCAGGGCGATGAAGCTTTCTTT | CASSLWQGDEAFF
TRBJ2-2 | - | - | 14 | TRBV9 | TGTGCCAGCAGCTTACGACTCGGAACCGGGGAGCTGTTTTTT | CASSLRLGTGELFF
TRBJ2-7 | TRBD2 | - | 15 | TRBV28 | TGTGCCAGCAGTTTACAACTAGCGGGATCCTACGAGCAGTACTTC | CASSLQLAGSYEQYF
TRBJ2-3 | TRBD2 | - | 16 | TRBV28 | TGTGCCAGCAGTTTGGGACTAGCGGTATTTACAGATACGCAGTATTTT | CASSLGLAVFTDTQYF
TRBJ1-1 | - | - | 12 | TRBV19 | TGTGCCAGTAGCAGACAGAACACTGAAGCTTTCTTT | CASSRQNTEAFF
TRBJ2-1 | - | - | 14 | TRBV7-9 | TGTGCCAGCAGCTTAGCGCAGGCTTTCAATGAGCAGTTCTTC | CASSLAQAFNEQFF
TRBJ1-2 | - | - | 16 | TRBV7-9 | TGTGCCAGCAGCCAGGGAGTCGGGAGATCTAACTATGGCTACACCTTC | CASSQGVGRSNYGYTF
TRBJ2-1 | TRBD2 | - | 15 | TRBV27 | TGTGCCAGCAGAACCGGGACTAGCGGGTTCTATGAGCAGTTCTTC | CASRTGTSGFYEQFF
TRBJ2-7 | TRBD2 | - | 14 | TRBV28 | TGTGCCAGCAGTTTAGCGGGAGGGCCTTACGAGCAGTACTTC | CASSLAGGPYEQYF
TRBJ2-1 | - | - | 15 | TRBV15 | TGTGCCACCAGCAGAGATTACGGGACTCTTAATGAGCAGTTCTTC | CATSRDYGTLNEQFF
TRBJ2-1 | TRBD2 | - | 17 | TRBV19 | TGTGCCAGTAGTATTGGGCTTGGGACTAGCGGGAGGGGTAAGCAGTTCTTC | CASSIGLGTSGRGKQFF
TRBJ2-3 | TRBD2 | - | 13 | TRBV2 | TGTGCCAGCAGTGATAGCGGGAGGGATACGCAGTATTTT | CASSDSGRDTQYF
TRBJ1-4 | TRBD1 | - | 14 | TRBV11-2 | TGTGCCAGCACCATTGGACAGGGGGAGGAAAAACTGTTTTTT | CASTIGQGEEKLFF
TRBJ2-7 | TRBD1 | - | 15 | TRBV2 | TGTGCCAGCAGTCACAACTCGGACAGGGCCCACGAGCAGTACTTC | CASSHNSDRAHEQYF
TRBJ1-1 | TRBD1 | - | 15 | TRBV30 | TGTGCCTGGATGGGACAGGGGTTTTCGAACACTGAAGCTTTCTTT | CAWMGQGFSNTEAFF
TRBJ2-7 | - | - | 15 | TRBV27 | TGTGCCAGCAGTCCTTCGACTAAATTGCTCCACGAGCAGTACTTC | CASSPSTKLLHEQYF
TRBJ2-7 | - | - | 14 | TRBV5-1 | TGCGCCAGCAGCTTGGTAGGACAGACCTACGAGCAGTACTTC | CASSLVGQTYEQYF
TRBJ2-5 | TRBD2 | - | 16 | TRBV7-2 | TGTGCCAGCAGCGCAGATAGCGGGAGGGCCCGGGAGACCCAGTACTTC | CASSADSGRARETQYF
TRBJ1-2 | - | few | 13 | TRBV2 | TGTGCCAGCAGTCTAACCGGGATTTATGGCTACACCTTC | CASSLTGIYGYTF
TRBJ2-7 | - | - | 17 | TRBV4-1 | TGCGCCAGCAGCCAAGGTTGGAGTCCAAGCCTTACTCTCGAGCAGTACTTC | CASSQGWSPSLTLEQYF
TRBJ1-5 | - | - | 14 | TRBV19 | TGTGCCAGTAGGTTTCGCGGGGGCAATCAGCCCCAGCATTTT | CASRFRGGNQPQHF
TRBJ2-3 | - | - | 15 | TRBV14 | TGTGCCAGCAGCCAACGAGGACTTTACACAGATACGCAGTATTTT | CASSQRGLYTDTQYF
TRBJ2-7 | TRBD2 | few | 14 | TRBV5-4 | TGTGCCAGCAGGGTGGCGGGAGGGCCCTACGAGCAGTACTTC | CASRVAGGPYEQYF
TRBJ2-7 | TRBD2 | - | 15 | TRBV6-1 | TGTGCCAGCACTGAAACTAGCGGGAGCTCCTACGAGCAGTACTTC | CASTETSGSSYEQYF
TRBJ1-2 | TRBD1 | - | 13 | TRBV6-5 | TGTGCCAGCAGTTACCTGACAGGGGCTGGCTACACCTTC | CASSYLTGAGYTF
TRBJ2-2 | - | - | 14 | TRBV5-1 | TGCGCCAGTAGCTTCGGTCTGAACACCGGGGAGCTGTTTTTT | CASSFGLNTGELFF
TRBJ2-5 | - | - | 15 | TRBV2 | TGTGCCAGCAAGGAGACAGGTCATACTCTGGAGACCCAGTACTTC | CASKETGHTLETQYF
TRBJ1-6 | TRBD1 | - | 18 | TRBV27 | TGTGCCAGCAGGCCCGTTAAGGGACAGGGGGCTTATAATTCACCCCTCCACTTT | CASRPVKGQGAYNSPLHF
TRBJ2-1 | TRBD2 | - | 21 | TRBV10-3 | TGTGCCATCAGTGACGAAAGCGGGAGAGGAGAGGAGGGGATGTGGTACAATGAGCAGTTCTTC | CAISDESGRGEEGMWYNEQFF
TRBJ2-1 | - | - | 15 | TRBV6-1 | TGTGCCAGCAGTGACGTAGCGGAAAATTACAATGAGCAGTTCTTC | CASSDVAENYNEQFF